The clone carrying this TCR beta chain came up once. Its matching antigen is unknown. Researchers ran the PCR with 60 Vbeta and 13 Jbeta primers. Produced via immunoSEQ multiplex PCR; TCRdb's table is partial and in-frame only. The table has nearly 110,000 clones, approximately 79% seen once. This entry belongs to a study of cytomegalovirus exposure and HLA in healthy donors. Notes on the study in general: Per a later analysis, HLA-associated TCR beta chains showed more clonal expansion than other, equally common TCR beta chains.

Trimming cost V 1 base and J 7 bases, with 11 bases left between them. This CDR3 has 14 amino acids. The germline gives CDR1 LGHNA, CDR2 YSLEER. The rearrangement joins TRBV4-3 to TRBJ2-1, with D possibly TRBD2 on 6 matching bases. The source is a man between 18 and 29 years old in good health and CMV-seronegative. The specimen sequenced was PBMCs. The CDR3 coding sequence is TGCGCCAGCAGCCAAGGGCTAGCGAGGAATGAGCAGTTCTTC. Protein sequence: CASSQGLARNEQFF.